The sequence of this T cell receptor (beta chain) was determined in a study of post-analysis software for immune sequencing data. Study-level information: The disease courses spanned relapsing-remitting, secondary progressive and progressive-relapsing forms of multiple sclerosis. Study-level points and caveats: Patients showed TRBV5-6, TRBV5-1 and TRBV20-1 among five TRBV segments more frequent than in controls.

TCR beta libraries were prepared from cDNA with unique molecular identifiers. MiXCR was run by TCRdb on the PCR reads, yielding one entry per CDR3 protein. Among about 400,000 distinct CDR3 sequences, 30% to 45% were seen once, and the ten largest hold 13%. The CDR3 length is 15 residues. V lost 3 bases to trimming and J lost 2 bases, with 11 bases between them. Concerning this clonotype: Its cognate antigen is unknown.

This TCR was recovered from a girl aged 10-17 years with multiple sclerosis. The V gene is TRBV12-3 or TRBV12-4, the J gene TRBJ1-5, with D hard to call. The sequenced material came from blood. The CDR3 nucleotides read TGTGCCAGCAGTTTTGAGGGAGGGCGCAATCAGCCCCAGCATTTT. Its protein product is CASSFEGGRNQPQHF.